The TCR beta chain described here comes from a study of T cell responses to AZD1222 COVID-19 vaccine. Study-wide findings and caveats: The span of vaccine-associated CD4 TCRs extended across spike, with dominance at 160-218 and 743-854.

The CDR3 runs to 16 residues. The germline CDR1 and CDR2 sequences are GTSNPN and SVGIG (reference sequence). V lost 4 bases to trimming and J lost 0 bases; unmatched junction nucleotides: 6. About this clone itself: Antigen specificity is unknown.

Only in-frame clones appear in the TCRdb table, and some are missing; sequencing was by immunoSEQ multiplex PCR. Altogether roughly 120,000 clones are present, approximately 90% being singletons, with the ten largest covering approximately 7.5%. The chain joins TRBV30 to TRBJ2-2, with 9 nucleotides matching TRBD2. This receptor was taken from an adult in good health. The material was peripheral blood, obtained on day 0 of AZD1222 vaccination. CDR3 sequence reads: CAWTGGGGANTGELFF. CDR3 bases: TGTGCCTGGACCGGGGGCGGGGGGGCGAACACCGGGGAGCTGTTTTTT.